The 19 T cell receptor beta chains below come from one sample, sequenced in a study of cytomegalovirus exposure and HLA in healthy donors (dated by TCRdb to about 2017). Libraries were built with the immunoSEQ multiplex PCR assay. For the multiplex PCR, a mixture combining 60 forward primers for TCR Vbeta segments and 13 reverse primers for TCR Jbeta segments was used. Entries here come from immuneACCESS through TCRdb and include only in-frame sequences with V and J called. Some clones fail to appear in such tables; in the studies checked, an unresolved V gene covers under half of the shortfall, and the cause of the remainder is unknown. The sample table contains fewer than 200,000 clones; only one count was recorded for approximately 78% of them. Together, the top ten hold 13% to 15% of the sample. The sequencing sample was made of PBMCs. The receptors here all came from a woman younger than 45 in good health and CMV-seropositive.

The V and J genes are TRBV5-4 and TRBJ2-7; 10 bases map to TRBD2. Germline V lookup: CDR1 SGHNT, CDR2 YYREEE (reference sequence). Losses at the gene ends were 7 bases for V and 4 bases for J; bases not matched to a gene: 5. The CDR3 loop spans 13 amino acids. In nucleotides, the CDR3 is TGTGCCAGCTGGGAGCGGGAGGGGTACGAGCAGTACTTC. It codes for CASWEREGYEQYF.

V usage is TRBV2 and J usage is TRBJ2-1; 11 bases align to TRBD2. The CDR3 sequence is 16 residues long. Germline V gene lookup returns CDR1 SNHLY and CDR2 FYNNEI. The V and J ends lost 5 bases and 5 bases, in that order; junction bases with no gene match: 8. CDR3 loop: CASSSPTSGADNEQFF. CDR3 DNA sequence: TGTGCCAGCAGTTCACCGACTAGCGGGGCCGACAATGAGCAGTTCTTC.

CDR3: CASSQESGTGKTKSYEQYF. CDR3 DNA sequence: TGCGCCAGCAGCCAAGAATCCGGGACAGGGAAAACTAAGTCCTACGAGCAGTACTTC. The chain carries TRBV4-1 and TRBJ2-7, with TRBD1 matching over 9 bases. V lost 0 bases, J lost 1 base, and 13 bases stayed unmatched. There are 19 residues in the CDR3. The V gene's germline CDR1 is MGHRA and CDR2 YSYEKL.

V is TRBV6-1 and J is TRBJ2-1; D unclear. The CDR3 is 16 residues long. Trimming cost V 1 base and J 2 bases, with 12 bases left between them. Germline CDR1 and CDR2: MNHNS and SASEGT. CDR3 in DNA: TGTGCCAGCAGTGAAGGTAGGAGAGGAACCTACAATGAGCAGTTCTTC. Residues: CASSEGRRGTYNEQFF.

J is TRBJ1-5 and V is TRBV6-5; D not resolved. The V and J ends lost 0 bases and 9 bases respectively, with 12 bases between them. Looked up from germline, CDR1 is MNHEY and CDR2 is SVGAGI. The CDR3 length is 14 residues. CDR3 in amino acids: CASSYSVPTWPQHF. The CDR3 bases are TGTGCCAGCAGTTACTCGGTTCCGACATGGCCCCAGCATTTT.

The chain is built from TRBV7-3 and TRBJ2-5, with D perhaps matching TRBD2 (5 bases). The germline gives CDR1 SGHTA, CDR2 FQGTGA. This CDR3 has 14 amino acids. V dropped 5 bases and J dropped 4 bases, with 14 bases sitting between them. CDR3 residues: CASSPNGETETQYF. The CDR3 coding sequence is TGTGCCAGCAGCCCAAACGGGGAAACAGAGACCCAGTACTTC. The full variable domain, completed using reference TRBV7-3 and TRBJ2-5, is GAGVSQTPSNKVTEKGKYVELRCDPISGHTALYWYRQSLGQGPEFLIYFQGTGAADDSGLPNDRFFAVRPEGSVSTLKIQRTERGDSAVYLCASSPNGETETQYFGPGTRLLVL.

J is TRBJ2-3 and V is TRBV9; a possible D gene is TRBD2 (5 bases). Trimming stripped 4 bases from V and 0 bases from J, with 12 bases between. This CDR3 spans 15 amino acids. Germline V gene sequence: CDR1 SGDLS, CDR2 YYNGEE. CDR3 region: CASSPVGGSTDTQYF. The CDR3 bases are TGTGCCAGCAGCCCAGTTGGCGGGAGCACAGATACGCAGTATTTT.

V gene TRBV6-5 combines with J gene TRBJ2-7, with D possibly matching TRBD2 (7 bases). The CDR3 consists of 15 residues. V was clipped by 0 bases and J by 2 bases, with 11 bases between them. Germline V gives CDR1 MNHEY, CDR2 SVGAGI. The CDR3 DNA is TGTGCCAGCAGTTACTCGGCGGGGGCAACCTACGAGCAGTACTTC. Encoded protein: CASSYSAGATYEQYF.

The gene calls are TRBV28 and TRBJ2-1; D is possibly TRBD2 (6 bases). V lost 5 bases and J 6 bases, leaving 14 bases between the germline ends. The germline CDR1 and CDR2 sequences are MDHEN and SYDVKM. The CDR3 loop spans 14 amino acids. The CDR3, as DNA: TGTGCCAGCAGTGGTGCTCAGGGAGGCAATGAGCAGTTCTTC. Amino acid sequence: CASSGAQGGNEQFF.

The J gene is TRBJ2-6, the V gene TRBV6-5; 7 positions match TRBD1. Germline V lookup: CDR1 MNHEY, CDR2 SVGAGI. This CDR3 spans 15 amino acids. V gave up 9 bases and J gave up 0 bases; unmatched junction bases: 5. CDR3 nucleotides: TGTGCCAGAGGGGACAGCAGCTCTGGGGCCAACGTCCTGACTTTC. Translated: CARGDSSSGANVLTF.

V is TRBV2 and J is TRBJ2-3, with 7 nucleotides matching TRBD1. The germline CDR1 and CDR2 sequences are SNHLY and FYNNEI. CDR3 length equals 14 residues. V was clipped by 6 bases and J by 4 bases; unmatched bases: 7. CDR3 DNA sequence: TGTGCCAGCAGGCGACAGGGCCAAGCAGATACGCAGTATTTT. Protein sequence: CASRRQGQADTQYF.

The chain couples TRBV5-6 to TRBJ2-7; 9 bases fit TRBD2. The CDR3 is 16 residues long. Germline CDR1 and CDR2: SGHDT and YYEEEE. With V trimmed by 1 base and J by 3 bases, 8 bases remained unmatched. The CDR3 region has the DNA TGTGCCAGCAGCTTGTCGGCTAGCGGGGCCGACTACGAGCAGTACTTC. Translating it yields CASSLSASGADYEQYF.

The chain employs TRBV13 and TRBJ2-7, with 9 bases fitting TRBD1. Looked up from germline, CDR1 is PRHDT and CDR2 is FYEKMQ (reference sequence). J gave up 5 bases and V 5 bases, and 7 bases lay outside the gene matches. The CDR3 has 14 amino acids. For the CDR3, the DNA is TGTGCCAGCAGCGAACAGGGGGCAGTGGACGAGCAGTACTTC. Amino acids: CASSEQGAVDEQYF.

V usage is TRBV7-2 and J usage is TRBJ2-1; possibly TRBD2 for D (6 bases). CDR3 size: 17 residues. Germline V lookup: CDR1 SGHTA, CDR2 FQGNSA. V lost 5 bases and J lost 9, with 26 bases in between. CDR3 loop: CASSPPRGWTRGFEQFF. CDR3 bases: TGTGCCAGCAGCCCTCCCCGGGGGTGGACAAGAGGGTTTGAGCAGTTCTTC.

Comments on this clone: The sample holds other DNA sequences that translate to the same CDR3. The rearrangement uses TRBV6-5 and TRBJ2-7, with 7 bases matching TRBD2. V shed 0 bases, J shed 0 bases, and the junction held 2 bases outside the gene matches. This CDR3 is built from 15 residues. CDR1 MNHEY and CDR2 SVGAGI come from the germline V gene. CDR3 coding DNA: TGTGCCAGCAGTTACTCTGGCGGGAGCTCCTACGAGCAGTACTTC. It codes for CASSYSGGSSYEQYF.

This clone was detected only a few times. The chain uses TRBV6-1 and TRBJ1-4, with 8 bases lining up with TRBD1. This CDR3 has 13 amino acids. The germline gives CDR1 MNHNS, CDR2 SASEGT. V trimming: 6 bases; J trimming: 5 bases; junction bases outside the gene matches: 2. In nucleotides, the CDR3 is TGTGCCAGCAGAAGGGACAGGAATGAAAAACTGTTTTTT. As protein: CASRRDRNEKLFF.

This chain uses TRBV6-1 with TRBJ2-5, with D perhaps matching TRBD1 (6 bases). V was cut by 3 bases and J by 5 bases, with 13 bases left in between. Germline lookup yields CDR1 MNHNS and CDR2 SASEGT. This CDR3 spans 14 amino acids. In nucleotides, the CDR3 is TGTGCCAGCAGTGACCAGGGGCAGTCGGAGACCCAGTACTTC. This translates into CASSDQGQSETQYF.

The rearrangement joins TRBV18 to TRBJ2-7, with 8 bases identical to TRBD2. The junction had 11 bases not matched to a gene; V was cut back by 4 bases and J by 6 bases. The CDR3 totals 15 residues. The V gene's germline CDR1 is KGHSH and CDR2 LQKENI. This CDR3 is CASSLGGGSGSEQYF. CDR3 DNA: TGTGCCAGCTCACTCGGCGGGGGGTCTGGGTCCGAGCAGTACTTC.

The chain is built from TRBV4-3 and TRBJ2-1; weak D call: TRBD2 (6 bases). Trimming shortened V by 1 base and J by 8 bases, and 15 bases separated the two germline ends. CDR3 length: 15 amino acids. The germline gives CDR1 LGHNA, CDR2 YSLEER. The CDR3 DNA reads TGCGCCAGCAGCCAAGGTCTTAGTGGAGGGGATGAGCAGTTCTTC. Its translation: CASSQGLSGGDEQFF.